Below, 27 T cell receptor beta chains from the same sample are listed, as sequenced in a study of immune evolution from preneoplasia to lung adenocarcinoma. Clones were read by immunoSEQ multiplex PCR, and TCRdb kept only the in-frame ones, dropping some. This table has about 26,000 clones, about 76% appearing once. Material for sequencing was FFPE invasive lung adenocarcinoma tissue. Receptors were obtained from a person aged 55 to 70 with invasive lung adenocarcinoma. Some clones in this sample may be carry-over from other donors' samples.

The V gene is TRBV7-6, the J gene TRBJ2-3, with D perhaps matching TRBD2 (5 bases). There are 16 residues in the CDR3. The germline V gene encodes CDR1 SGHVS and CDR2 FNYEAQ. The germline V and J ends were trimmed by 2 bases and 1 base, with 13 bases remaining between them. CDR3 nucleotide sequence: TGTGCCAGCAGCTTACTAGGGAACGGGGGCACAGATACGCAGTATTTT. It specifies CASSLLGNGGTDTQYF.

The chain links TRBV28 to TRBJ2-1; 15 bases are a match to TRBD2. The CDR3 totals 18 residues. V was pared by 1 base and J by 0 bases, with 1 base of the junction left unmatched. Per the germline V gene, CDR1 is MDHEN and CDR2 is SYDVKM. In DNA form, the CDR3 reads TGTGCCAGCAGTTTATCGGGACTAGCGGGGGGCTCCTACAATGAGCAGTTCTTC. Translating it yields CASSLSGLAGGSYNEQFF.

The CDR3 reads CASSSPPGQADGYTF. In DNA, the CDR3 is TGTGCCAGCAGTTCCCCTCCGGGACAGGCCGATGGCTACACCTTC. The chain couples TRBV5-4 to TRBJ1-2; 8 bases fit TRBD1. This CDR3 is built from 15 residues. Germline CDR1 and CDR2: SGHNT and YYREEE (reference sequence). V lost 5 bases and J lost 6; bases outside the gene matches: 12.

Within the sample, this clone is medium-sized. This rearrangement joins TRBV19 to TRBJ2-1, with D maybe TRBD2 (7 bases). Between the trimmed V and J ends, which lost 3 bases and 4 bases, there was a span of 10 bases. Looked up from germline, CDR1 is LNHDA and CDR2 is SQIVND (reference sequence). The CDR3 is made up of 14 amino acids. The CDR3 loop is CASSIGRGYNEQFF. CDR3 DNA sequence: TGTGCCAGTAGTATTGGGAGGGGGTACAATGAGCAGTTCTTC.

The J gene is TRBJ2-5, the V gene TRBV11-3; 9 nucleotides line up with TRBD2. Germline V gene data show CDR1 as SGHNT and CDR2 as YENEEA. This CDR3 contains 15 residues. V was pared by 1 base and J by 11 bases, with 11 bases of the junction left unmatched. The CDR3, as DNA: TGTGCCAGCAGCTTAGGTAGCGGGAGCGTGGGGGAGCAGTACTTC. Protein: CASSLGSGSVGEQYF.

This clone was seen a single time. The CDR3 DNA reads as TGTGCCAGCAGCCCCGGGTGGGAGACCCAGTACTTC. Translated, it gives CASSPGWETQYF. The chain uses TRBV9 and TRBJ2-5; D gene ambiguous. Germline V lookup: CDR1 SGDLS, CDR2 YYNGEE. The CDR3 is 12 amino acids. The V gene lost 4 bases and the J gene lost 5 bases, with 9 bases spanning the gap.

This clone has a handful of counts. The V gene is TRBV28, the J gene TRBJ1-1, with no clear D. Germline loops: CDR1 MDHEN, CDR2 SYDVKM. Trimming took 2 bases from V and 1 from J, leaving 8 bases between them. The CDR3 is made up of 14 amino acids. CDR3 nucleotide sequence: TGTGCCAGCAGTTTAACGGGGAAGAACACTGAAGCTTTCTTT. This codes for CASSLTGKNTEAFF.

This sequence joins TRBV11-2 and TRBJ2-3; D is unresolved. CDR3 length equals 14 residues. Deletions cut 8 bases from V and 1 base from J, with 13 bases between. Germline lookup yields CDR1 SGHAT and CDR2 FQNNGV. The CDR3 DNA sequence: TGTGCCAGCTCCCAATTGCGAGGCACAGATACGCAGTATTTT. It is translated as CASSQLRGTDTQYF.

This chain uses TRBV14 with TRBJ2-6, with D hard to call. Germline CDR1 is SGHDN and CDR2 is FVKESK. CDR3 size: 13 residues. Trimming cost V 6 bases and J 0 bases, with 3 bases left between them. CDR3: CASSRSGANVLTF. CDR3 bases: TGTGCCAGCAGTCGCTCTGGGGCCAACGTCCTGACTTTC.

The sample holds a few counts of this clone. The chain combines TRBV28 with TRBJ1-2; TRBD1 aligns across 7 bases. Trimming removed 3 bases from V and 5 bases from J; junction bases left unmatched: 3. The length of the CDR3 is 13 residues. Germline assignment: CDR1 MDHEN and CDR2 SYDVKM. CDR3 residues: CASSLGTEYGYTF. The CDR3 DNA follows: TGTGCCAGCAGTTTGGGGACAGAGTATGGCTACACCTTC.

The chain is built from TRBV2 and TRBJ2-1; unclear D gene. The germline V gene encodes CDR1 SNHLY and CDR2 FYNNEI. V was shortened by 3 bases and J by 0 bases, with 15 bases between the two germline ends. CDR3 size: 17 residues. The DNA of the CDR3 is TGTGCCAGCAGTGATCGAGTTGCGCCAAGCTCCTACAATGAGCAGTTCTTC. Its protein is CASSDRVAPSSYNEQFF.

V is TRBV4-1 and J is TRBJ2-7; D unclear. The CDR3 covers 17 residues. V lost 4 bases and J 5 bases, leaving 24 bases between the germline ends. From germline, CDR1 is MGHRA and CDR2 YSYEKL. DNA for the CDR3: TGCGCCAGCAGCCGAGAACTAATTTCAGCCACAGCCAACGAGCAGTACTTC. Residues: CASSRELISATANEQYF.

This sequence joins TRBV10-3 and TRBJ2-3, with D maybe TRBD2 (5 bases). The CDR3 loop spans 13 amino acids. V lost 10 bases and J lost 4, with 15 bases in between. Germline CDR1 and CDR2: ENHRY and SYGVKD. CDR3 nucleotides: TGTGCCACCAGCGGTCCTGCCGCAGATACGCAGTATTTT. Its translation: CATSGPAADTQYF.

With regard to this clone: The same CDR3 also results from other DNA sequences found in this sample. The rearrangement uses TRBV19 and TRBJ1-5; a weak D match, TRBD1 (6 bases). Trimming removed 6 bases from V and 5 bases from J, with 14 bases in between. The germline V gene encodes CDR1 LNHDA and CDR2 SQIVND (reference sequence). The CDR3 totals 14 residues. CDR3 amino acids: CASSPTGLDQPQHF. CDR3 nucleotides: TGTGCCAGTAGCCCTACAGGGTTGGATCAGCCCCAGCATTTT.

This clone was seen a few times. This chain connects TRBV30 to TRBJ2-2; possibly TRBD2 for D (5 bases). Germline CDR1 is GTSNPN and CDR2 is SVGIG (reference sequence). The CDR3 runs 13 residues. V gave up 4 bases and J gave up 3 bases, with 9 bases separating them. CDR3 residues: CAWTKLDTGELFF. In DNA, the CDR3 is TGTGCCTGGACGAAACTAGACACCGGGGAGCTGTTTTTT.

CDR3 sequence reads: CASTRTAAGELFF. DNA for the CDR3: TGTGCCAGCACTAGAACGGCTGCGGGGGAGCTGTTTTTT. V is TRBV6-6 and J is TRBJ2-2; D gene unclear. The V gene's germline CDR1 is MNHNY and CDR2 SVGAGI (reference sequence). This CDR3 contains 13 residues. V shed 7 bases and J shed 8 bases, with 14 bases lying between them.

V and J are TRBV5-4 and TRBJ2-7; D may be TRBD1 (6 bases). CDR1 SGHNT and CDR2 YYREEE come from the germline V gene (reference sequence). V was clipped by 4 bases and J by 3 bases, with 14 bases between them. The CDR3 sequence is 14 residues long. The CDR3 region has the DNA TGTGCCAGCAGCCCAACCCAGGGGTACTACGAGCAGTACTTC. It translates to CASSPTQGYYEQYF.

The rearrangement links TRBV5-4 to TRBJ2-1; a weak D match, TRBD1 (6 bases). The CDR3 spans 13 residues. The germline V gene encodes CDR1 SGHNT and CDR2 YYREEE (reference sequence). The V gene lost 0 bases and the J gene lost 7 bases, with 8 bases spanning the gap. CDR3 in DNA: TGTGCCAGCAGCTTGGGCAGGGGTAATGAGCAGTTCTTC. Its protein is CASSLGRGNEQFF.

This chain connects TRBV6-6 to TRBJ1-1; D gene uncertain. CDR3 size: 14 residues. V was clipped by 2 bases and J by 1 base, with 8 bases between them. Looked up from germline, CDR1 is MNHNY and CDR2 is SVGAGI (reference sequence). CDR3: CASSYQGSNTEAFF. The CDR3 coding sequence is TGTGCCAGCAGTTACCAAGGTTCGAACACTGAAGCTTTCTTT.

The chain uses TRBV10-3 and TRBJ2-1, with a weak D call TRBD2 (5 bases). The CDR3 is made up of 15 amino acids. Germline CDR1 is ENHRY and CDR2 is SYGVKD. Deletions cut 3 bases from V and 7 bases from J, with 16 bases between. The CDR3 DNA sequence: TGTGCCATCAGTGATTCGGGGAGTAGAACGAATGAGCAGTTCTTC. Translation gives CAISDSGSRTNEQFF.

The chain carries TRBV2 and TRBJ2-3; D uncertain. This CDR3 region has 10 residues. Germline V gene lookup returns CDR1 SNHLY and CDR2 FYNNEI. Between the trimmed V and J ends, which lost 8 bases and 7 bases, there was a span of 7 bases. CDR3 sequence reads: CASARNTQYF. Here the CDR3 DNA reads TGTGCCAGCGCACGGAATACGCAGTATTTT.

The chain links TRBV7-3 to TRBJ2-1, with TRBD2 matching over 9 bases. After removal of 2 bases from V and 6 bases from J, the junction contained 5 bases not matched to a gene. The CDR3 is 15 amino acids. Germline CDR1 and CDR2: SGHTA and FQGTGA. The CDR3 bases are TGTGCCAGCAGCTTACTGCTAGCGGGACTCAATGAGCAGTTCTTC. Residues: CASSLLLAGLNEQFF.

The genes are TRBV29-1 and TRBJ2-1, with D perhaps matching TRBD1 (6 bases). V was shortened by 7 bases and J by 6 bases, with 16 bases between the two germline ends. The CDR3 length is 13 residues. Germline V gene lookup returns CDR1 SQVTM and CDR2 ANQGSEA. The CDR3 sequence is CSDLVGGSNEQFF. CDR3 coding DNA: TGCAGCGATCTAGTAGGGGGAAGCAATGAGCAGTTCTTC.

J is TRBJ2-7 and V is TRBV18; 11 nucleotides agree with TRBD2. In germline, CDR1 is KGHSH, CDR2 LQKENI. This CDR3 has 15 amino acids. V lost 5 bases, J lost 5 bases, and 8 bases stayed unmatched. The CDR3 is CASSWIAGGENEQYF. CDR3 bases: TGTGCCAGCTCATGGATAGCGGGAGGGGAGAACGAGCAGTACTTC.

This clone turned up a few times. The chain uses TRBV29-1 and TRBJ2-2, with TRBD2 as a possible D gene (5 bases). CDR1 and CDR2 (germline): SQVTM, ANQGSEA. The CDR3 runs to 12 residues. Trimming left V 5 bases short and J 6 bases short, with 10 bases between. CDR3 loop: CSVNSAAGELFF. The CDR3 bases are TGCAGCGTTAATAGCGCGGCCGGGGAGCTGTTTTTT.

V is TRBV5-1 and J is TRBJ2-1; 9 bases are shared with TRBD2. Germline values: CDR1 SGHRS, CDR2 YFSETQ. There are 17 residues in the CDR3. V was pared by 0 bases and J by 0 bases, with 4 bases of the junction left unmatched. The DNA of the CDR3 is TGCGCCAGCAGCTTGGCGGAGGGACTAGCCTCCTACAATGAGCAGTTCTTC. The encoded protein is CASSLAEGLASYNEQFF.

The chain combines TRBV28 with TRBJ1-1; no reliable D call. CDR1 is MDHEN and CDR2 is SYDVKM in the germline V gene. Trimming pared 4 bases from V and 4 bases from J, leaving 13 bases between. The CDR3 sequence is 14 residues long. The CDR3 protein is CASSSPGGRTEAFF. Written as DNA, the CDR3 is TGTGCCAGCAGTTCGCCCGGAGGGCGCACTGAAGCTTTCTTT.